The rows below give T cell receptor beta chains drawn from one sample of a study of blood T cells in healthy people across ages. TCRdb re-called the 5' RACE reads with MiXCR, one entry per CDR3 protein. This sample yields about 1 million distinct CDR3 sequences, of which 35% to 55% are seen a single time; under 20% belongs to the top ten. Sequences were obtained from blood. The origin of the receptors is a woman aged 55-69 years in good health. Both conserved end residues are part of each CDR3. A D gene is named only where the DNA matches it firmly. The size field is filled for only some rows; it gives once, few, many or a size class.

V	D	J	size	DNA	CDR3
TRBV29-1	NA	TRBJ1-2	NA	TGCAGTGTCCGGCGGATTGCAGAGAGTTATGGCTACACCTTC	CSVRRIAESYGYTF
TRBV6-5	TRBD1	TRBJ1-3	NA	TGTGCCAGCAGTTATAAAAGGCGGGACAGGGTTTACTCTGGAAACACCATATATTTT	CASSYKRRDRVYSGNTIYF
TRBV27	NA	TRBJ2-7	few	TGTGCCAGTAGGCGGGGCCGGGATCCCGACTACGAGCAGTACTTC	CASRRGRDPDYEQYF
TRBV28	NA	TRBJ2-2	NA	TGTGCCAGCAGTTTGTCGGGGGCGCCCCACACCGGGGAGCTGTTTTTT	CASSLSGAPHTGELFF
TRBV27	NA	TRBJ2-7	NA	TGTGCCAGCGGAAATAGCGTCGACGAGCAGTACTTC	CASGNSVDEQYF
TRBV4-1	NA	TRBJ1-5	few	TGCGCCAGCAGCCAAGAAAGGCTCCCGGGGCAGCCCCAGCATTTT	CASSQERLPGQPQHF
TRBV20-1	TRBD2	TRBJ2-7	few	TGCAGTGCTAGGGGGAGGACTAGGTTCTACGAGCAGTACTTC	CSARGRTRFYEQYF
TRBV6-1	TRBD1	TRBJ1-2	NA	TGTGCCAGCAGTGTTGTTAGACAGGGGGCATTGAGTGGCTACACCTTC	CASSVVRQGALSGYTF
TRBV27	NA	TRBJ1-5	NA	TGTGCCAGCAGTTTAAGTGAGCGTCAGCCCCAGCATTTT	CASSLSERQPQHF
TRBV7-6	TRBD2	TRBJ2-4	once	TGTGCCAGCAGCTCCGGGGGGGGAGTGGAGAACATTCAGTACTTC	CASSSGGGVENIQYF
TRBV12-5	TRBD1	TRBJ1-1	NA	TGTGCTAGTGGTTTGGCCGGGACAGGGAGGGTCACTGAAGCTTTCTTT	CASGLAGTGRVTEAFF
TRBV3-1	NA	TRBJ1-2	few	TGTGCCAGCAGCCAAGTGGGTCAGAACTATGGCTACACCTTC	CASSQVGQNYGYTF
TRBV29-1	TRBD2	TRBJ2-7	NA	TGCAGCGCCGGGACTAGCGGTTACAATGAGCAGTACTTC	CSAGTSGYNEQYF
TRBV2	NA	TRBJ2-1	many	TGTGCCAGCAGTGAAGCGCTTTACGATGAGCAGTTCTTC	CASSEALYDEQFF
TRBV4-1	NA	TRBJ1-1	NA	TGCGCCAGCAGCCGGGAGGGAGTAAATGGGGTGAACACTGAAGCTTTCTTT	CASSREGVNGVNTEAFF
TRBV28	TRBD2	TRBJ2-5	NA	TGTGCCAGCAGTCAGGCCTTGAGAGCGGGGCAAGAGACCCAGTACTTC	CASSQALRAGQETQYF
TRBV7-2	TRBD1	TRBJ2-7	NA	TGTGCCAGCAGCCTCGACAGGGTTTTCGGCGAGCAGTACTTC	CASSLDRVFGEQYF
TRBV7-8	TRBD1	TRBJ2-1	NA	TGTGCCAGCAGCCCTACCCGGGACAGGGGAAACAATGAGCAGTTCTTC	CASSPTRDRGNNEQFF
TRBV30	NA	TRBJ1-1	NA	TGTGCCTGGAGTGGGCAGGGTCGAACTGAAGCTTTCTTT	CAWSGQGRTEAFF